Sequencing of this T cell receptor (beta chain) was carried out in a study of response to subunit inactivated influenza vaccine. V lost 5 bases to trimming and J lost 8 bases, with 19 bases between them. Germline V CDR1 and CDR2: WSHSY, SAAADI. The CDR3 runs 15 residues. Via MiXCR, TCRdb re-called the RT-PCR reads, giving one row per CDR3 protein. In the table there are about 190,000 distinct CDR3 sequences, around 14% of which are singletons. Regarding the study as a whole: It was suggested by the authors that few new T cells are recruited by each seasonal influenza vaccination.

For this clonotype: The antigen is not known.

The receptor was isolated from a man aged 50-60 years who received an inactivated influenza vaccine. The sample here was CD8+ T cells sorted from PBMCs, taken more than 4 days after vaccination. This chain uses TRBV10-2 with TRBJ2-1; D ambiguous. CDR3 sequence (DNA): TGCGCCAGCAGTAATACCGGGCCTACTTGGGATGAGCAGTTCTTC. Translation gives CASSNTGPTWDEQFF.